This TCR beta chain was captured in a study of CD8+ T cells in alopecia areata. Treatment specified: oral pan-JAK inhibitor, 5-10 mg twice daily. Isolation of CD4+ and CD8+ T cells from PBMCs was achieved by sorting. Turning to this clone: The antigen remains unidentified.

Study-wide results and limits: Lesional scalp, especially alopecia totalis/universalis, showed higher clonality than normal scalp.

Germline CDR1 and CDR2: MNHNS and SASEGT. Trimming cost V 4 bases and J 0 bases, with 10 bases left between them. This CDR3 is built from 15 residues. cDNA serving as the sequencing template came from extracted, reverse transcribed RNA. Libraries were prepared by immunoSEQ multiplex PCR; TCRdb keeps only in-frame clonotypes and omits some of them. This sample has over 90,000 clones, with 65% to 90% found just once. Sequenced material: CD8+ T cells sorted from blood, taken between weeks 30 and 35, from a patient treated with tofacitinib. The V gene is TRBV6-1, the J gene TRBJ2-1; D is unclear. The sequence was obtained from a human donor with alopecia areata. CDR3: CASSGTVSSYNEQFF. The DNA for the CDR3 is TGTGCCAGCAGTGGTACAGTTAGCTCCTACAATGAGCAGTTCTTC.